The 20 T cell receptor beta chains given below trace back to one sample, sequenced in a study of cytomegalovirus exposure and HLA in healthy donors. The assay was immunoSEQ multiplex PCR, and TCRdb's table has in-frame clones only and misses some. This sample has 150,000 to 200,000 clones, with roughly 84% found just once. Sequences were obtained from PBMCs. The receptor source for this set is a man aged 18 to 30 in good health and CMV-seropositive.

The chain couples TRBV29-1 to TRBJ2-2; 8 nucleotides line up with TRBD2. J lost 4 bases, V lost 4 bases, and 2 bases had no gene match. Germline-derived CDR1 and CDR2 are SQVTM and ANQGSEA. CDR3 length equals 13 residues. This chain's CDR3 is CSVVRGGTGELFF. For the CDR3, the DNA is TGCAGCGTTGTTCGGGGGGGCACCGGGGAGCTGTTTTTT.

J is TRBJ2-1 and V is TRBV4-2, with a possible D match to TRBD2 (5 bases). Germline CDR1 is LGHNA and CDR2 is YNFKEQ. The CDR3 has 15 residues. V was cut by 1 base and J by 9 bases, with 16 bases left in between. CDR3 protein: CASSQAANGLGEQFF. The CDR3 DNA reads TGTGCCAGCAGCCAAGCTGCGAACGGACTGGGTGAGCAGTTCTTC.

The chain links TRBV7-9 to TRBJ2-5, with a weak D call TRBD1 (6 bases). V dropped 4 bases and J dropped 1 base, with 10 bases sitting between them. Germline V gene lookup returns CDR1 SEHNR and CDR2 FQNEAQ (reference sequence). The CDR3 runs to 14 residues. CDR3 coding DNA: TGTGCCAGCAGCTGGGGGCTCGGCCAAGAGACCCAGTACTTC. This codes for CASSWGLGQETQYF.

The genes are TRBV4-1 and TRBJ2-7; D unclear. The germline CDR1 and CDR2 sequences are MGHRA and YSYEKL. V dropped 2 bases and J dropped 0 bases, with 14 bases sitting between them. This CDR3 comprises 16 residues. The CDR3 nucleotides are TGCGCCAGCAGCCAACTAGGAGACTCAAACTCCTACGAGCAGTACTTC. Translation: CASSQLGDSNSYEQYF.

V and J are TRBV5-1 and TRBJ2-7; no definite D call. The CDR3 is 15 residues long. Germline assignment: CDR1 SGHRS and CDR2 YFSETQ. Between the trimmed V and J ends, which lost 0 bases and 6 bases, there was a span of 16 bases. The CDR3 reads CASSLEPQDGLEQYF. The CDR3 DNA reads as TGCGCCAGCAGCTTGGAACCTCAAGATGGGCTCGAGCAGTACTTC.

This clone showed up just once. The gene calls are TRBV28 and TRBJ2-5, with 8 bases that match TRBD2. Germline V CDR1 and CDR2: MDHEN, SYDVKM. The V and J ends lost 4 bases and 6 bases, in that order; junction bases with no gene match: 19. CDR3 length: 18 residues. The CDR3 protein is CASSSREGLGISGKTQYF. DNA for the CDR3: TGTGCCAGCAGTTCTCGGGAGGGCCTAGGAATTAGCGGCAAGACCCAGTACTTC.

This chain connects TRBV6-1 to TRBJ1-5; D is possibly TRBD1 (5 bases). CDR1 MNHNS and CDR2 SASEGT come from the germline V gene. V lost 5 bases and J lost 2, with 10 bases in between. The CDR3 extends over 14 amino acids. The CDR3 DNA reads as TGTGCCAGCAGTACTTCCAGGGGCAATCAGCCCCAGCATTTT. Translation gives CASSTSRGNQPQHF.

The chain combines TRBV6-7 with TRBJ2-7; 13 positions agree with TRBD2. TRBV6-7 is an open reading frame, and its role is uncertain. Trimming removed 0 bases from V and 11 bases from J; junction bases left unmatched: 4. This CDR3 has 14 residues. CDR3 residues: CASSYSWTSGGKYF. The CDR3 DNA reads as TGTGCCAGCAGTTACTCCTGGACTAGCGGGGGCAAGTACTTC.

Written as DNA, the CDR3 is TGTGCCAGCAGCACCCGGGACAGGCCCTACAATGAGCAGTTCTTC. The encoded protein is CASSTRDRPYNEQFF. The V gene is TRBV2, the J gene TRBJ2-1; 8 bases agree with TRBD1. Germline trimming cut 6 bases from V and 2 bases from J; bases unmatched to any gene: 6. This CDR3 spans 15 amino acids. The germline V gene encodes CDR1 SNHLY and CDR2 FYNNEI.

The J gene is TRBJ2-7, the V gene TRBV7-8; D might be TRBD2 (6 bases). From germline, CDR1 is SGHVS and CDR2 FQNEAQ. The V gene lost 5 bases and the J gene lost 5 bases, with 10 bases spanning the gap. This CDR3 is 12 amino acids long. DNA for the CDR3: TGTGCCAGCAGCCCAGGAGGGAACGAGCAGTACTTC. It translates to CASSPGGNEQYF.

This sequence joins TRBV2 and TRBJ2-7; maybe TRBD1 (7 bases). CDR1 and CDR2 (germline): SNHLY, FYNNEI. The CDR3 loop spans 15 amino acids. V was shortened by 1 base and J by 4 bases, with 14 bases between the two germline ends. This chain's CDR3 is CASSEVGGAGYEQYF. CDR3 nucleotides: TGTGCCAGCAGTGAAGTAGGGGGCGCGGGGTACGAGCAGTACTTC. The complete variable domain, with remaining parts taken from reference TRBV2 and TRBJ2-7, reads EPEVTQTPSHQVTQMGQEVILRCVPISNHLYFYWYRQILGQKVEFLVSFYNNEISEKSEIFDDQFSVERPDGSNFTLKIRSTKLEDSAMYFCASSEVGGAGYEQYFGPGTRLTVT.

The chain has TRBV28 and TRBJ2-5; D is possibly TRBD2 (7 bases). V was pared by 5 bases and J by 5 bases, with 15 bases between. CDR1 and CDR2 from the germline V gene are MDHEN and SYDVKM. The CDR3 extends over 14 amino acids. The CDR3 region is CASSKGGRGETQYF. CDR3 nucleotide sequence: TGTGCCAGCAGTAAGGGGGGGCGCGGGGAGACCCAGTACTTC.

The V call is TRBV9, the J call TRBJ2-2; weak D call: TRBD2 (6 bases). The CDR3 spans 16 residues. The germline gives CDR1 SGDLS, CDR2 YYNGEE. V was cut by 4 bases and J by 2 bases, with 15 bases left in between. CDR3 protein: CASSPLGSPNTGELFF. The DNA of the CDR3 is TGTGCCAGCAGCCCCCTCGGGAGCCCTAACACCGGGGAGCTGTTTTTT. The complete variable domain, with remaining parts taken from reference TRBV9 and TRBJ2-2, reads DSGVTQTPKHLITATGQRVTLRCSPRSGDLSVYWYQQSLDQGLQFLIQYYNGEERAKGNILERFSAQQFPDLHSELNLSSLELGDSALYFCASSPLGSPNTGELFFGEGSRLTVL.

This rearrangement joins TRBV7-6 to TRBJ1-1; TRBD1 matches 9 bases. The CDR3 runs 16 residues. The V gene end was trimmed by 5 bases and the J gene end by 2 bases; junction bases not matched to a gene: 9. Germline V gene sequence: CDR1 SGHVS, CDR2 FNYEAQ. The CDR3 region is CASSAGQGRGNTEAFF. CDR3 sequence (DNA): TGTGCCAGCAGCGCGGGACAGGGAAGAGGAAACACTGAAGCTTTCTTT.

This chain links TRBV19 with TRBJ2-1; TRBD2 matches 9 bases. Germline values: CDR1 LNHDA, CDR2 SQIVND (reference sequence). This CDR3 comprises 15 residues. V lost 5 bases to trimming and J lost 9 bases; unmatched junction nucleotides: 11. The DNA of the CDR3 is TGTGCCAGTAGTGATTTCAGCGGGAGGAGAGGTGAGCAGTTCTTC. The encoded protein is CASSDFSGRRGEQFF.

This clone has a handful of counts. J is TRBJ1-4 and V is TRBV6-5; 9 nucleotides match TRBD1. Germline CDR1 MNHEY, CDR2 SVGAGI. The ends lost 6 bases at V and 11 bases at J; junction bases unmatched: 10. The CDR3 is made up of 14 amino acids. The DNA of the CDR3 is TGTGCCAGCAGCGTCCTCTGGACAGGGGACAAACTGTTTTTT. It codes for CASSVLWTGDKLFF.

CDR3 DNA sequence: TGTGCCAGCAACCGGGGGTTCAATGAGCAGTTCTTC. As protein: CASNRGFNEQFF. This sequence joins TRBV9 and TRBJ2-1, with D perhaps matching TRBD2 (6 bases). The CDR3 loop spans 12 amino acids. CDR1 and CDR2 (germline): SGDLS, YYNGEE. V dropped 6 bases and J dropped 6 bases, with 10 bases sitting between them.

CDR3 protein: CASSETKGLAGGPKRYEQYF. The CDR3 bases are TGTGCCAGCAGTGAAACAAAAGGACTAGCGGGAGGGCCAAAGAGGTACGAGCAGTACTTC. J is TRBJ2-7 and V is TRBV6-1, with 15 bases matching TRBD2. The germline CDR1 and CDR2 sequences are MNHNS and SASEGT. The CDR3 spans 20 residues. The ends lost 2 bases at V and 4 bases at J; junction bases unmatched: 15.

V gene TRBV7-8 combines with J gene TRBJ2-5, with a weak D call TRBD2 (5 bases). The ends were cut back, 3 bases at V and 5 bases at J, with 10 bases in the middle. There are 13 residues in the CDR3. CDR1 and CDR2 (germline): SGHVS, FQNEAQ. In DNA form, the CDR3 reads TGTGCCAGCAGCTTTCTAGCTCCGGAGACCCAGTACTTC. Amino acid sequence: CASSFLAPETQYF.

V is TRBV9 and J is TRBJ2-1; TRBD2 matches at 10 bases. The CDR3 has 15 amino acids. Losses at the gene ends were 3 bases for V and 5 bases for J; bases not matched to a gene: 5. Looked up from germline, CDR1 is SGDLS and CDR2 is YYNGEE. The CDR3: CASSAGLAENNEQFF. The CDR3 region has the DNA TGTGCCAGCAGCGCTGGACTAGCGGAGAACAATGAGCAGTTCTTC.